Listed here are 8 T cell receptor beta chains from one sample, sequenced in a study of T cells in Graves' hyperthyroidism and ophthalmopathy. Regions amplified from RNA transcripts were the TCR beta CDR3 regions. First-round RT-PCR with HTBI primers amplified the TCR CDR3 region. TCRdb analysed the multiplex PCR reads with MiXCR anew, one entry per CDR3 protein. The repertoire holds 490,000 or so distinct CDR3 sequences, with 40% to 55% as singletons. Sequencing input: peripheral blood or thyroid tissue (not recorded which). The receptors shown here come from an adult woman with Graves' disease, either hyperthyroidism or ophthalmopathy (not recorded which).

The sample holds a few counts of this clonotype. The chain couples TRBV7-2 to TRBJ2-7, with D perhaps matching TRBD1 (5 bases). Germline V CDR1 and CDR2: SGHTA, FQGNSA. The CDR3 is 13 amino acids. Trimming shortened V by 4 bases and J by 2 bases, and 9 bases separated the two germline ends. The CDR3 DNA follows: TGTGCCAGCAGCTCACGGACAACCTACGAGCAGTACTTC. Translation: CASSSRTTYEQYF.

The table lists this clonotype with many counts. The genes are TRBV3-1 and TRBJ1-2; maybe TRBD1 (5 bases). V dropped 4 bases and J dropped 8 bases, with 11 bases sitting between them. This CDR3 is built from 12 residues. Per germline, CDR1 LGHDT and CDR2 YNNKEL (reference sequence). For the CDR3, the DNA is TGTGCCAGCAGCCGGGGCGCGGAGGGCTACACCTTC. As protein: CASSRGAEGYTF. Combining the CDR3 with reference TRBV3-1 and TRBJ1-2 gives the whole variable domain DTAVSQTPKYLVTQMGNDKSIKCEQNLGHDTMYWYKQDSKKFLKIMFSYNNKELIINETVPNRFSPKSPDKAHLNLHINSLELGDSAVYFCASSRGAEGYTFGSGTRLTVV.

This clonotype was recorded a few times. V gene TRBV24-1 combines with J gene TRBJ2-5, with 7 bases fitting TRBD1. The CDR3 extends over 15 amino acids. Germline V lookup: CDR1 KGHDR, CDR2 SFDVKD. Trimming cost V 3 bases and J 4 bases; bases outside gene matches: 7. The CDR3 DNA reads TGTGCCACCAGTGATGCCGAGGGGGCGGGAGAGACCCAGTACTTC. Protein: CATSDAEGAGETQYF.

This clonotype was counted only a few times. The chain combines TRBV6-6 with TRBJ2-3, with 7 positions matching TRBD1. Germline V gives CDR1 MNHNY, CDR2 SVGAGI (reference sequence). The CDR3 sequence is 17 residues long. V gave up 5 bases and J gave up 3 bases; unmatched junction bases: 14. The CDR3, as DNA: TGTGCCAGCAGTCTACCCTCAGGGGGTGAGACAACAGATACGCAGTATTTT. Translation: CASSLPSGGETTDTQYF.

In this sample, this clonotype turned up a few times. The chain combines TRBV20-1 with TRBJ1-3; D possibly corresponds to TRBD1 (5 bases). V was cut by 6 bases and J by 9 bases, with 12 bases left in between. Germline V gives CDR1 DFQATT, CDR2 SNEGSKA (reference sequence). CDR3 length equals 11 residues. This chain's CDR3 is CSAAGGGTIYF. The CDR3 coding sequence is TGCAGTGCCGCCGGCGGGGGCACCATATATTTT.

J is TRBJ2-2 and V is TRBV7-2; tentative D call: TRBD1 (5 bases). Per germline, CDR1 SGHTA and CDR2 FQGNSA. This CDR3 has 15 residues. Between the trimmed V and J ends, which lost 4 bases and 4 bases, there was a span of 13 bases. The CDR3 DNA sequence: TGTGCCAGCAGCTGGGAAGGGGCGCCCACCGGGGAGCTGTTTTTT. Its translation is CASSWEGAPTGELFF.

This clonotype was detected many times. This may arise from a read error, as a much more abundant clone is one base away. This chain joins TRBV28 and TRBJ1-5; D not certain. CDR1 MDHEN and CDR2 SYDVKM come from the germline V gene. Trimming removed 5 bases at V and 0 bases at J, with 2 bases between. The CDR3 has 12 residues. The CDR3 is CASSDSNQPQHF. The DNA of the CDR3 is TGTGCCAGCAGTGATAGCAATCAGCCCCAGCATTTT.

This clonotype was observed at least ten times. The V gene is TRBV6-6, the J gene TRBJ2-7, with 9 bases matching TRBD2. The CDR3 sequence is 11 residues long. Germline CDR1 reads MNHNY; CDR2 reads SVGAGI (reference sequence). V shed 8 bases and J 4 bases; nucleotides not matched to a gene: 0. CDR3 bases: TGTGCCAGCCTAGCGGGATACGAGCAGTACTTC. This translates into CASLAGYEQYF.